Below, 30 T cell receptor beta chains from the same sample are listed, as sequenced in a study of shared clonotypes between healthy human individuals. The assay was immunoSEQ multiplex PCR, and TCRdb's table has in-frame clones only and misses some. In the table there are 550,000 to 750,000 clones, just over 90% of which are singletons. Terminally differentiated effector memory CD45RA+ cells were left out of the naive CD8 fraction, which was CD45RO-negative and positively selected for CCR7. Sequencing input: naive CD8+ T cells sorted from blood. These receptors came from a man between 25 and 39 years old in good health.

This chain connects TRBV7-6 to TRBJ2-2; no clear D gene. Trimming took off 1 base at V and 0 bases at J, with 9 bases between the two ends. Germline assignment: CDR1 SGHVS and CDR2 FNYEAQ. The CDR3 sequence is 16 residues long. CDR3 protein: CASSLVADANTGELFF. The CDR3 nucleotides are TGTGCCAGCAGCTTAGTCGCGGACGCGAACACCGGGGAGCTGTTTTTT.

The chain couples TRBV10-3 to TRBJ2-1; 7 bases are shared with TRBD1. The CDR3 length is 16 residues. The J segment lost 3 bases and the V segment lost 1 base, leaving 6 bases of the junction unmatched. Germline lookup yields CDR1 ENHRY and CDR2 SYGVKD. CDR3 DNA: TGTGCCATCAGTGAGTTTGTGTCAGGGGGCTACAATGAGCAGTTCTTC. Residues: CAISEFVSGGYNEQFF.

This clone showed up just once. This sequence joins TRBV19 and TRBJ2-1; TRBD2 matches at 8 bases. CDR1 is LNHDA and CDR2 is SQIVND in the germline V gene (reference sequence). The length of the CDR3 is 13 residues. The V and J ends lost 7 bases and 8 bases, in that order; junction bases with no gene match: 7. Written as DNA, the CDR3 is TGTGCCAGTAATGAAGCGGGAGAGGATGAGCAGTTCTTC. Its protein product is CASNEAGEDEQFF.

The CDR3 sequence is CASRAESSYNEQFF. CDR3 bases: TGTGCCAGCAGAGCGGAGAGCTCCTACAATGAGCAGTTCTTC. The chain carries TRBV9 and TRBJ2-1; D might be TRBD2 (5 bases). The V gene lost 5 bases and the J gene lost 0 bases, with 9 bases spanning the gap. CDR1 and CDR2 (germline): SGDLS, YYNGEE. The CDR3 contains 14 residues.

Only one count was recorded for this clone. V and J are TRBV10-3 and TRBJ1-1; D gene ambiguous. Germline loops: CDR1 ENHRY, CDR2 SYGVKD. The CDR3 consists of 13 residues. Between the trimmed V and J ends, which lost 7 bases and 1 base, there was a span of 10 bases. CDR3 nucleotide sequence: TGTGCCATCATTTCAGATGAGAACACTGAAGCTTTCTTT. Its protein is CAIISDENTEAFF.

The chain recombines TRBV10-1 with TRBJ2-2; no firm D call. The V gene's germline CDR1 is WNHNN and CDR2 SYGVQD (reference sequence). V was pared by 0 bases and J by 7 bases, with 6 bases between. There are 13 residues in the CDR3. The CDR3, as DNA: TGCGCCAGCAGTGAGTCGTCACTCGGGGAGCTGTTTTTT. Translated: CASSESSLGELFF.

The chain employs TRBV15 and TRBJ2-7; TRBD1 or TRBD2 may be the D gene (5 bases each). The CDR3 is made up of 17 amino acids. Germline CDR1 LNHNV, CDR2 YYDKDF (reference sequence). V gave up 1 base and J gave up 5 bases, with 21 bases separating them. In DNA form, the CDR3 reads TGTGCCACCAGCAGAGGCTCGATGGAGACGGGACCCCACGAGCAGTACTTC. Translating it yields CATSRGSMETGPHEQYF.

The chain is built from TRBV9 and TRBJ1-2; the D gene is possibly TRBD1 (6 bases). CDR1 is SGDLS, CDR2 YYNGEE, per germline. This CDR3 contains 12 residues. V lost 3 bases to trimming and J lost 7 bases, with 10 bases between them. The CDR3 sequence: CASSDRVSGYTF. The CDR3 DNA reads as TGTGCCAGCAGCGACAGGGTTTCTGGCTACACCTTC.

The rearrangement uses TRBV19 and TRBJ2-7; a weak D match, TRBD2 (6 bases). Germline CDR1 is LNHDA and CDR2 is SQIVND (reference sequence). CDR3 length equals 14 residues. The V gene lost 5 bases and the J gene lost 3 bases, with 14 bases spanning the gap. The CDR3 protein is CASSPFGSGYEQYF. The CDR3 DNA reads TGTGCCAGTAGTCCCTTCGGTAGCGGCTACGAGCAGTACTTC.

The V gene is TRBV11-3, the J gene TRBJ2-3; TRBD2 matches at 8 bases. The germline CDR1 and CDR2 sequences are SGHNT and YENEEA. This CDR3 comprises 16 residues. Unmatched junction bases numbered 9, after V lost 5 bases and J lost 2 bases. CDR3 amino acids: CASSPLLSGDTDTQYF. As DNA, the CDR3 is TGTGCCAGCAGCCCCTTGCTTAGCGGGGACACAGATACGCAGTATTTT.

The chain recombines TRBV6-5 with TRBJ1-1; D is unresolved. Germline CDR1 reads MNHEY; CDR2 reads SVGAGI. CDR3 size: 14 residues. The germline V and J ends were trimmed by 0 bases and 1 base, with 6 bases remaining between them. The CDR3 coding sequence is TGTGCCAGCAGTTACTCGAGAACGAACACTGAAGCTTTCTTT. Protein sequence: CASSYSRTNTEAFF.

The CDR3 protein is CSVAAAGGTYEQYF. The CDR3 nucleotides read TGCAGCGTCGCCGCGGCGGGAGGAACCTACGAGCAGTACTTC. The V and J genes are TRBV29-1 and TRBJ2-7; 8 bases line up with TRBD2. CDR1 and CDR2 (germline): SQVTM, ANQGSEA. After removal of 6 bases from V and 2 bases from J, the junction contained 9 bases not matched to a gene. The CDR3 is 14 amino acids.

V gene TRBV4-2 combines with J gene TRBJ2-7, with unresolved D. CDR3 length: 13 amino acids. V was trimmed by 2 bases and J by 2 bases, leaving 7 bases between them. The germline CDR1 and CDR2 sequences are LGHNA and YNFKEQ. The CDR3 is CASSQQLTYEQYF. In DNA form, the CDR3 reads TGTGCCAGCAGCCAACAGCTTACCTACGAGCAGTACTTC.

J is TRBJ2-7 and V is TRBV18, with D tentatively TRBD2 (6 bases). Germline CDR1 KGHSH, CDR2 LQKENI. This CDR3 spans 15 amino acids. V was shortened by 2 bases and J by 3 bases, with 14 bases between the two germline ends. The CDR3 DNA sequence: TGTGCCAGCTCACCAGAGACGGCGGGGTTCTACGAGCAGTACTTC. This encodes CASSPETAGFYEQYF.

This clone has only one observation. The V and J genes are TRBV25-1 and TRBJ2-5; the D is unclear. V shed 2 bases and J shed 3 bases, with 7 bases lying between them. CDR1 and CDR2 (germline): MGHDK, SYGVNS. The CDR3 is made up of 13 amino acids. DNA for the CDR3: TGTGCCAGCAGTGAAGTCGGAGAAGAGACCCAGTACTTC. Amino acids: CASSEVGEETQYF.

The genes are TRBV2 and TRBJ1-5; D ambiguous. The CDR3 consists of 13 residues. Trimming stripped 6 bases from V and 4 bases from J, with 10 bases between. From germline, CDR1 is SNHLY and CDR2 FYNNEI. CDR3 region: CASRSKGNQPQHF. The CDR3, as DNA: TGTGCCAGCAGGTCTAAGGGAAATCAGCCCCAGCATTTT.

The genes are TRBV6-5 and TRBJ2-3; 8 nucleotides align to TRBD2. The CDR3 sequence is 15 residues long. V trimming: 0 bases; J trimming: 3 bases; junction bases outside the gene matches: 2. Germline V CDR1 and CDR2: MNHEY, SVGAGI. The CDR3 loop reads CASSYSAGVTDTQYF. Here the CDR3 DNA reads TGTGCCAGCAGTTACTCAGCGGGAGTAACAGATACGCAGTATTTT.

CDR3 in DNA: TGCGCCAGCAGCCAAGGGACTAGCGACTCCTACGAGCAGTACTTC. Translated, it gives CASSQGTSDSYEQYF. The chain is built from TRBV4-1 and TRBJ2-7; 9 bases agree with TRBD2. Germline CDR1 and CDR2: MGHRA and YSYEKL. Losses at the gene ends were 1 base for V and 0 bases for J; bases not matched to a gene: 1. The CDR3 loop spans 15 amino acids.

V gene TRBV5-6 combines with J gene TRBJ2-1; unclear D gene. Germline V gene lookup returns CDR1 SGHDT and CDR2 YYEEEE. V was pared by 1 base and J by 3 bases, with 8 bases between. CDR3 length equals 14 residues. This CDR3 is CASSLWLNYNEQFF. The CDR3 region has the DNA TGTGCCAGCAGCTTGTGGCTAAACTACAATGAGCAGTTCTTC.

The J gene is TRBJ2-7, the V gene TRBV7-9; D might be TRBD1 (6 bases). With 1 base removed from V and 0 bases from J, the gap between germline ends came to 13 bases. Germline values: CDR1 SEHNR, CDR2 FQNEAQ (reference sequence). CDR3 length: 16 amino acids. CDR3 region: CASSLGTGQSSYEQYF. The CDR3 region has the DNA TGTGCCAGCAGCTTAGGTACTGGACAGAGCTCCTACGAGCAGTACTTC. Full variable domain (remainder filled in from reference TRBV7-9 and TRBJ2-7): DTGVSQNPRHKITKRGQNVTFRCDPISEHNRLYWYRQTLGQGPEFLTYFQNEAQLEKSRLLSDRFSAERPKGSFSTLEIQRTEQGDSAMYLCASSLGTGQSSYEQYFGPGTRLTVT.

This rearrangement joins TRBV29-1 to TRBJ2-7; 11 bases align to TRBD1. Losses at the gene ends were 6 bases for V and 5 bases for J; bases not matched to a gene: 9. This CDR3 region has 14 residues. Germline V gene data show CDR1 as SQVTM and CDR2 as ANQGSEA. The CDR3: CSVRTGQGGHEQYF. The DNA of the CDR3 is TGCAGCGTCCGTACGGGACAGGGGGGCCACGAGCAGTACTTC.

The J gene is TRBJ2-1, the V gene TRBV28; the match to TRBD2 covers 10 bases. J was trimmed by 4 bases and V by 6 bases; bases with no gene match: 6. Germline CDR1 MDHEN, CDR2 SYDVKM. CDR3 length: 15 amino acids. The CDR3 DNA reads as TGTGCCAGCAGCCCTGGACTAGCGGAATACAATGAGCAGTTCTTC. This encodes CASSPGLAEYNEQFF.

This sequence joins TRBV4-3 and TRBJ1-2; D gene ambiguous. The CDR3 runs to 16 residues. Trimming removed 0 bases from V and 4 bases from J, with 15 bases in between. The germline V gene has CDR1 LGHNA and CDR2 YSLEER. DNA of the CDR3: TGCGCCAGCAGCCAAGATACGACTGGGGTGGTCTATGGCTACACCTTC. Translated, it gives CASSQDTTGVVYGYTF.

The V gene is TRBV19, the J gene TRBJ1-1; tentative D call: TRBD1 (5 bases). Germline loops: CDR1 LNHDA, CDR2 SQIVND (reference sequence). The CDR3 has 17 residues. The V end lost 3 bases, the J end lost 6 bases, and 23 bases lay between the germline ends. Here the CDR3 reads CASSMGPRIPIDPEAFF. Written as DNA, the CDR3 is TGTGCCAGTAGTATGGGGCCGCGCATCCCGATCGACCCTGAAGCTTTCTTT.

In the case of this clone: Other DNA sequences in this sample translate to the same CDR3. The chain links TRBV5-5 to TRBJ2-7; TRBD1 agrees at 7 bases. The CDR3 covers 13 residues. Looked up from germline, CDR1 is SGHKS and CDR2 is YYEKEE (reference sequence). The ends lost 2 bases at V and 6 bases at J; junction bases unmatched: 5. The CDR3, as DNA: TGTGCCAGCAGCTTCGAGACAGGGACCGAGCAGTACTTC. Translating it yields CASSFETGTEQYF.

Comments on this clone: The identical CDR3 is also encoded by other nucleotide sequences in the sample. The V and J genes are TRBV19 and TRBJ2-1; 7 bases are shared with TRBD2. The germline CDR1 and CDR2 sequences are LNHDA and SQIVND (reference sequence). The CDR3 has 15 residues. V shed 3 bases, J shed 3 bases, and the junction held 5 bases outside the gene matches. CDR3 coding DNA: TGTGCCAGTAGTATCTCTAGCGGAGACTACAATGAGCAGTTCTTC. Its translation: CASSISSGDYNEQFF.

V usage is TRBV27 and J usage is TRBJ2-7; the D gene is possibly TRBD1 (6 bases). CDR1 and CDR2 from the germline V gene are MNHEY and SMNVEV (reference sequence). Between the trimmed V and J ends, which lost 5 bases and 1 base, there was a span of 18 bases. CDR3 length: 16 residues. The CDR3 loop is CASSEQGWAASYEQYF. CDR3 coding DNA: TGTGCCAGCAGTGAACAGGGCTGGGCTGCTTCCTACGAGCAGTACTTC.

The gene calls are TRBV5-4 and TRBJ2-5, with D possibly matching TRBD1 (6 bases). V was cut by 0 bases and J by 5 bases, with 11 bases left in between. The CDR3 contains 14 residues. CDR1 and CDR2 from the germline V gene are SGHNT and YYREEE (reference sequence). Here the CDR3 reads CASSLGGGVETQYF. Here the CDR3 DNA reads TGTGCCAGCAGCTTGGGAGGGGGTGTGGAGACCCAGTACTTC.

This clone was detected once. This chain uses TRBV7-9 with TRBJ2-1; TRBD1 or TRBD2 may be the D gene (5 bases each). CDR1 is SEHNR, CDR2 FQNEAQ, per germline (reference sequence). Trimming pared 1 base from V and 12 bases from J, leaving 31 bases between. The CDR3 extends over 19 amino acids. The CDR3 protein is CASSLGTPRGEAMRVGQFF. The CDR3, as DNA: TGTGCCAGCAGCTTAGGAACACCGAGGGGAGAGGCTATGAGGGTTGGGCAGTTCTTC.

The rearrangement joins TRBV6-1 to TRBJ1-4; the D gene is possibly TRBD1 (6 bases). The CDR3 has 14 residues. CDR1 and CDR2 (germline): MNHNS, SASEGT. The ends were cut back, 6 bases at V and 5 bases at J, with 13 bases in the middle. For the CDR3, the DNA is TGTGCCAGCAGACCGGGACACGGGAATGAAAAACTGTTTTTT. Translated: CASRPGHGNEKLFF.